The 30 T cell receptor beta chains below all came from one sample that was sequenced in a study of molecular identifiers for immune sequencing clone quantification. TCRdb processed the PCR reads anew with MiXCR; each CDR3 protein has one entry. Of 250,000 to 400,000 distinct CDR3 sequences listed, over 20% are singletons. Specimen: naive CD8+ T cells from blood, with Jurkat cell RNA spiked in. Subset of the sample: FACS-sorted CD8+CD4-CCR7+CD45RA+ naive T cells. These receptor sequences come from a human donor in good health. Some libraries in this study had Jurkat cell RNA spiked in.

This clonotype has more than one count but fewer than ten. The V gene is TRBV4-3, the J gene TRBJ1-1; 7 bases map to TRBD1. V trimming: 1 base; J trimming: 4 bases; junction bases outside the gene matches: 9. CDR1 LGHNA and CDR2 YSLEER come from the germline V gene. The CDR3 totals 16 residues. The CDR3 coding sequence is TGCGCCAGCAGCCAAGTGACAGGGTTTCGTGGCACTGAAGCTTTCTTT. Its protein is CASSQVTGFRGTEAFF.

Details on this clonotype: This may come from a read error, since a much larger clone is one base off. The V gene is TRBV6-5, the J gene TRBJ2-7; D is uncertain. The CDR3 is made up of 14 amino acids. Trimming stripped 5 bases from V and 2 bases from J, with 13 bases between. Germline CDR1 MNHEY, CDR2 SVGAGI. In DNA form, the CDR3 reads TGTGCCAGCAGTCCCGACCCCTCCCCCTACGAGCAGTACTTC. As protein: CASSPDPSPYEQYF.

A word on this clonotype: This may arise from a read error, as a much more abundant clone is one base away. No conserved phenylalanine or tryptophan is present at the end of the CDR3, so a read error is the likely explanation. The rearrangement links TRBV20-1 to TRBJ2-7; TRBD2 matches 13 bases. From germline, CDR1 is DFQATT and CDR2 SNEGSKA (reference sequence). V trimming: 6 bases; J trimming: 3 bases; junction bases outside the gene matches: 2. This CDR3 region has 13 residues. CDR3 sequence (DNA): TGCAGTGCACGGACTAGCGGGGGCTACGAGCAGTACCTC. Its translation: CSARTSGGYEQYL.

This clonotype has at least ten counts. The rearrangement links TRBV14 to TRBJ1-2; D gene ambiguous. The germline CDR1 and CDR2 sequences are SGHDN and FVKESK. The CDR3 sequence is 15 residues long. V gave up 0 bases and J gave up 4 bases, with 12 bases separating them. The CDR3 here is CASSQEDDPFYGYTF. The CDR3 coding sequence is TGTGCCAGCAGCCAAGAAGATGATCCCTTCTATGGCTACACCTTC.

The CDR3 here is CASIPNSSYEQYF. The CDR3 DNA reads as TGCGCCAGCATCCCGAACTCTTCCTACGAGCAGTACTTC. The rearrangement joins TRBV10-1 to TRBJ2-7; no clear D. The V gene's germline CDR1 is WNHNN and CDR2 SYGVQD (reference sequence). The length of the CDR3 is 13 residues. The V end lost 7 bases, the J end lost 1 base, and 11 bases lay between the germline ends.

This clonotype was found many times. The chain combines TRBV7-9 with TRBJ2-4; 12 nucleotides align to TRBD1. The CDR3 length is 19 residues. After removal of 6 bases from V and 6 bases from J, the junction contained 18 bases not matched to a gene. Looked up from germline, CDR1 is SEHNR and CDR2 is FQNEAQ (reference sequence). As DNA, the CDR3 is TGTGCCAGCAGAGCAAGCCCCATACCGGGACAGGGGGCTGGAAACATTCAGTACTTC. As protein: CASRASPIPGQGAGNIQYF.

The chain couples TRBV7-9 to TRBJ2-5; D possibly corresponds to TRBD1 (5 bases). The CDR3 spans 15 residues. Deletions cut 1 base from V and 5 bases from J, with 14 bases between. Germline V gene sequence: CDR1 SEHNR, CDR2 FQNEAQ (reference sequence). The DNA for the CDR3 is TGTGCCAGCAGCTTAGTCCCAGGGTACGAGGAGACCCAGTACTTC. It codes for CASSLVPGYEETQYF.

This clonotype was observed many times. V is TRBV12-3 or TRBV12-4 and J is TRBJ2-1, with TRBD2 matching over 10 bases. J lost 3 bases, V lost 10 bases, and 6 bases had no gene match. This CDR3 is built from 14 residues. CDR3 coding DNA: TGTGCCACCAAGCGGGGGGGATTCTACAATGAGCAGTTCTTC. It yields the protein CATKRGGFYNEQFF.

The chain combines TRBV7-9 with TRBJ2-3; 8 bases line up with TRBD2. Per the germline V gene, CDR1 is SEHNR and CDR2 is FQNEAQ (reference sequence). V lost 4 bases and J lost 4; bases outside the gene matches: 4. This CDR3 contains 14 residues. In DNA form, the CDR3 reads TGTGCCAGCAGCTCCCGGGGGGGCCCAGATACGCAGTATTTT. Translating gives CASSSRGGPDTQYF. The full variable domain, in which reference TRBV7-9 and TRBJ2-3 provide the parts outside the CDR3, is DTGVSQNPRHKITKRGQNVTFRCDPISEHNRLYWYRQTLGQGPEFLTYFQNEAQLEKSRLLSDRFSAERPKGSFSTLEIQRTEQGDSAMYLCASSSRGGPDTQYFGPGTRLTVL.

The chain recombines TRBV3-1 with TRBJ2-1; TRBD2 matches at 10 bases. The CDR3 has 19 residues. Germline CDR1 reads LGHDT; CDR2 reads YNNKEL (reference sequence). The V and J ends lost 1 base and 7 bases, in that order; junction bases with no gene match: 16. The CDR3 bases are TGTGCCAGCAGCCAAGTTCCCATTAATCCGGGACTAGCGCGAAATGAGCAGTTCTTC. Protein product: CASSQVPINPGLARNEQFF.

This clonotype was found once. A read error is possible here, since a much larger clone lies one base away. The gene calls are TRBV6-2 or TRBV6-3 and TRBJ2-5, with D perhaps matching TRBD1 (5 bases). CDR3 length equals 12 residues. CDR1 is MNHEY, CDR2 SVGEGT, per germline. CDR3 nucleotide sequence: TGTGTCAGCAGGGCTAGTTTTGCGACCCAGTACTTC. Translation gives CVSRASFATQYF.

In its sample, this clonotype was seen many times. The chain uses TRBV15 and TRBJ2-5; TRBD2 matches 9 bases. The CDR3 covers 17 residues. J was trimmed by 0 bases and V by 1 base; bases with no gene match: 6. The V gene's germline CDR1 is LNHNV and CDR2 YYDKDF (reference sequence). The CDR3 region has the DNA TGTGCCACCAGCAGAGTATTGACTAGCGGCTACCAAGAGACCCAGTACTTC. Translation gives CATSRVLTSGYQETQYF.

The V gene is TRBV7-6, the J gene TRBJ2-3, with TRBD2 identical over 11 bases. This CDR3 has 16 amino acids. Trimming removed 5 bases from V and 5 bases from J; junction bases left unmatched: 9. Germline assignment: CDR1 SGHVS and CDR2 FNYEAQ. CDR3 coding DNA: TGTGCCAGCAGCGCGGTACTAGCGGGGGCGGAAGATACGCAGTATTTT. Its translation is CASSAVLAGAEDTQYF.

This clonotype was counted a few times. This chain joins TRBV6-2 or TRBV6-3 and TRBJ2-1; TRBD2 agrees at 15 bases. There are 16 residues in the CDR3. Germline trimming cut 2 bases from V and 4 bases from J; bases unmatched to any gene: 0. Per the germline V gene, CDR1 is MNHEY and CDR2 is SVGEGT. The CDR3, as DNA: TGTGCCAGCAGTTACGGGACTAGCGGGAGGTACAATGAGCAGTTCTTC. Translating it yields CASSYGTSGRYNEQFF.

The gene calls are TRBV27 and TRBJ2-3; TRBD1 or TRBD2 may be the D gene (5 bases each). The CDR3 contains 19 residues. CDR1 and CDR2 (germline): MNHEY, SMNVEV (reference sequence). V lost 4 bases and J 7 bases, leaving 30 bases between the germline ends. The CDR3 nucleotides are TGTGCCAGCAGTTCAACCCCCTCGAAGAGGGGATGGTCCCGACATACGCAGTATTTT. Translated: CASSSTPSKRGWSRHTQYF.

This clonotype has just a few counts. The rearrangement joins TRBV11-2 to TRBJ2-3; 7 bases are a match to TRBD2. The germline V gene has CDR1 SGHAT and CDR2 FQNNGV. J gave up 5 bases and V 5 bases, and 16 bases lay outside the gene matches. The CDR3 spans 17 residues. The CDR3 bases are TGTGCCAGCAGCCCCGTCGGGACTACCAGCCCCAAAGATACGCAGTATTTT. This sequence encodes CASSPVGTTSPKDTQYF.

This rearrangement joins TRBV7-3 to TRBJ2-3, with D possibly being TRBD1 (6 bases). V was cut by 2 bases and J by 6 bases, with 15 bases left in between. The germline gives CDR1 SGHTA, CDR2 FQGTGA. The CDR3 is made up of 15 amino acids. The CDR3 loop is CASSLLAGASDTQYF. CDR3 nucleotide sequence: TGTGCCAGCAGCTTATTGGCAGGGGCCTCGGATACGCAGTATTTT. The entire variable domain, with the rest obtained from reference TRBV7-3 and TRBJ2-3, is as follows: GAGVSQTPSNKVTEKGKYVELRCDPISGHTALYWYRQSLGQGPEFLIYFQGTGAADDSGLPNDRFFAVRPEGSVSTLKIQRTERGDSAVYLCASSLLAGASDTQYFGPGTRLTVL.

The chain uses TRBV15 and TRBJ2-7; 8 nucleotides line up with TRBD1. V was pared by 3 bases and J by 2 bases, with 3 bases of the junction left unmatched. Germline assignment: CDR1 LNHNV and CDR2 YYDKDF (reference sequence). The length of the CDR3 is 14 residues. The CDR3 loop reads CATSSAGGPYEQYF. CDR3 nucleotide sequence: TGTGCCACCAGCAGCGCAGGGGGCCCCTACGAGCAGTACTTC.

This clonotype has at least ten counts. This sequence joins TRBV4-1 and TRBJ1-5, with D hard to call. V was shortened by 0 bases and J by 0 bases, with 9 bases between the two germline ends. The germline gives CDR1 MGHRA, CDR2 YSYEKL. The CDR3 is 16 residues long. The CDR3 DNA is TGCGCCAGCAGCCAAGAACCCGGGCCTAGCAATCAGCCCCAGCATTTT. Its protein is CASSQEPGPSNQPQHF.

This clonotype has at least ten counts. The chain has TRBV6-5 and TRBJ2-6; 8 nucleotides align to TRBD1. Trimming took 7 bases from V and 3 from J; bases not matched to a gene: 5. Per the germline V gene, CDR1 is MNHEY and CDR2 is SVGAGI. This CDR3 is 15 amino acids long. The CDR3 reads CASTTQGGGANVLTF. For the CDR3, the DNA is TGTGCCAGCACCACACAGGGGGGTGGGGCCAACGTCCTGACTTTC.

This clonotype was detected ten times or more. The chain has TRBV2 and TRBJ2-1; 7 bases agree with TRBD2. Germline V lookup: CDR1 SNHLY, CDR2 FYNNEI. The CDR3 consists of 14 residues. V was pared by 7 bases and J by 4 bases, with 7 bases of the junction left unmatched. Here the CDR3 DNA reads TGTGCCAGCACCCGGGACTACCCTTACAATGAGCAGTTCTTC. It specifies CASTRDYPYNEQFF. Filled out from reference TRBV2 and TRBJ2-1, the complete variable domain reads EPEVTQTPSHQVTQMGQEVILRCVPISNHLYFYWYRQILGQKVEFLVSFYNNEISEKSEIFDDQFSVERPDGSNFTLKIRSTKLEDSAMYFCASTRDYPYNEQFFGPGTRLTVL.

As to this clonotype: It is likely a read error, because the conserved phenylalanine at the end of the CDR3 is missing. The limits of the CDR3 on the DNA are not certain, so only TCRdb's listed CDR3 is given. V and J are TRBV12-3 or TRBV12-4 and TRBJ2-7; the tabulated D call, TRBD2, remains unverified against the DNA. The CDR3 comprises 16 residues, both ends counted. CDR3 in amino acids: CASSLTLSGSKYERYS.

This clonotype was counted ten times or more. J is TRBJ2-7 and V is TRBV7-9; 8 bases fit TRBD2. CDR1 and CDR2 (germline): SEHNR, FQNEAQ (reference sequence). V was pared by 5 bases and J by 2 bases, with 5 bases of the junction left unmatched. The CDR3 totals 14 residues. CDR3 nucleotide sequence: TGTGCCAGCAGCACGGGACTAGTTACCTACGAGCAGTACTTC. Translating it yields CASSTGLVTYEQYF.

The sample holds many counts of this clonotype. The rearrangement joins TRBV9 to TRBJ2-2; TRBD1 matches at 9 bases. The CDR3 is 18 residues long. V gave up 4 bases and J gave up 5 bases; unmatched junction bases: 15. Germline CDR1 SGDLS, CDR2 YYNGEE. The CDR3 sequence is CASSQLQGAFPRTGELFF. The CDR3 nucleotides are TGTGCCAGCAGCCAATTACAGGGGGCCTTTCCCAGGACCGGGGAGCTGTTTTTT. The whole variable domain, remainder taken from reference TRBV9 and TRBJ2-2, is DSGVTQTPKHLITATGQRVTLRCSPRSGDLSVYWYQQSLDQGLQFLIQYYNGEERAKGNILERFSAQQFPDLHSELNLSSLELGDSALYFCASSQLQGAFPRTGELFFGEGSRLTVL.

This clonotype was seen ten or more times. CDR3 protein: CSVERDPPYNEQFF. The CDR3 bases are TGCAGCGTTGAGCGGGACCCACCCTACAATGAGCAGTTCTTC. V is TRBV29-1 and J is TRBJ2-1; D possibly corresponds to TRBD2 (6 bases). The ends were cut back, 3 bases at V and 2 bases at J, with 11 bases in the middle. The CDR3 runs to 14 residues. Germline CDR1 is SQVTM and CDR2 is ANQGSEA.

This clonotype has a handful of counts. This rearrangement joins TRBV4-3 to TRBJ2-3; TRBD2 might be the D (7 bases). CDR1 and CDR2 (germline): LGHNA, YSLEER. The CDR3 extends over 17 amino acids. V gave up 0 bases and J gave up 5 bases, with 18 bases separating them. The CDR3 DNA sequence: TGCGCCAGCAGCCAAGATCTCCGGGGGGCCTTAGGAGATACGCAGTATTTT. This sequence encodes CASSQDLRGALGDTQYF.

As to this clonotype: A much bigger clone sits one base away, suggesting this may be a read error. The chain joins TRBV7-6 to TRBJ2-5, with D uncertain. The CDR3 spans 15 residues. The germline V and J ends were trimmed by 1 base and 5 bases, with 14 bases remaining between them. Germline CDR1 is SGHVS and CDR2 is FNYEAQ. As DNA, the CDR3 is TGTGCCAGCAGCTTAGACCCCCCAACCAGGGAGACCCAGTACTTC. This encodes CASSLDPPTRETQYF.

This clonotype was observed a handful of times. V is TRBV10-3 and J is TRBJ2-7, with 8 bases lining up with TRBD2. The CDR3 has 14 amino acids. Germline CDR1 and CDR2: ENHRY and SYGVKD. V was pared by 7 bases and J by 6 bases, with 11 bases of the junction left unmatched. CDR3 nucleotides: TGTGCCATCAACGAAGCGGGGGTGCTCACCGAGCAGTACTTC. It specifies CAINEAGVLTEQYF.

Many counts were recorded for this clonotype. This chain joins TRBV12-3 or TRBV12-4 and TRBJ2-7, with D possibly being TRBD1 (5 bases). V lost 3 bases and J lost 5, with 14 bases in between. This CDR3 is 14 amino acids long. The CDR3 bases are TGTGCCAGCAGTTTCAGCGAATGGGGCAACGAGCAGTACTTC. Translated: CASSFSEWGNEQYF.

This clonotype was detected ten times or more. The V gene is TRBV27, the J gene TRBJ1-1, with D perhaps matching TRBD1 (5 bases). The CDR3 sequence is 14 residues long. V lost 3 bases, J lost 4 bases, and 12 bases lay in between. Germline values: CDR1 MNHEY, CDR2 SMNVEV (reference sequence). CDR3 residues: CASSLTVTVTEAFF. The CDR3 nucleotides read TGTGCCAGCAGTTTGACGGTGACAGTCACTGAAGCTTTCTTT.